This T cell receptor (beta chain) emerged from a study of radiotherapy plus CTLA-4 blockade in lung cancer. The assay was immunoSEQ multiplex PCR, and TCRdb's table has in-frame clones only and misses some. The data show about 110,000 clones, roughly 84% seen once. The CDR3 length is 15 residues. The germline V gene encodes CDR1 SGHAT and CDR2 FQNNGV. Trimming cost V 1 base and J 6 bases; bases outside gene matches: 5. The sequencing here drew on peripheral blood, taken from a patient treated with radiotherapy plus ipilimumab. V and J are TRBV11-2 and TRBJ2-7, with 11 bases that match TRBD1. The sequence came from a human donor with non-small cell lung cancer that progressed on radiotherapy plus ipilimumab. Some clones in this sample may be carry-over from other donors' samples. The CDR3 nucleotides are TGTGCCAGCAGCTTAGTGGGGACAGGGGGGCTCGAGCAGTACTTC. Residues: CASSLVGTGGLEQYF.